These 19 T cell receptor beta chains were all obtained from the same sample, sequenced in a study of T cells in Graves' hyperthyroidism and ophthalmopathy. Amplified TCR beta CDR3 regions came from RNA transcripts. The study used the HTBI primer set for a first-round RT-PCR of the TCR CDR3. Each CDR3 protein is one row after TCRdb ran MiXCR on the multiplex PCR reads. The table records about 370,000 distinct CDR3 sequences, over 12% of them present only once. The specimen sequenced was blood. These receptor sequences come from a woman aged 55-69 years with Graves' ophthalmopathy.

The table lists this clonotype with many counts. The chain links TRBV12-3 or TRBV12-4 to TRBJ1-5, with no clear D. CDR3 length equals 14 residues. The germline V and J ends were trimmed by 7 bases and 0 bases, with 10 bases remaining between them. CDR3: CASTPLGSNQPQHF. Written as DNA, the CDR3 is TGTGCCAGCACGCCTCTAGGTAGCAATCAGCCCCAGCATTTT.

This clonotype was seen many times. CDR3 sequence: CSLIPGRLMNTEAFF. The DNA for the CDR3 is TGCAGCCTTATTCCGGGACGGCTAATGAACACTGAAGCTTTCTTT. The chain is built from TRBV20-1 and TRBJ1-1, with D tentatively TRBD1 (5 bases). The CDR3 totals 15 residues. The germline CDR1 and CDR2 sequences are DFQATT and SNEGSKA (reference sequence).

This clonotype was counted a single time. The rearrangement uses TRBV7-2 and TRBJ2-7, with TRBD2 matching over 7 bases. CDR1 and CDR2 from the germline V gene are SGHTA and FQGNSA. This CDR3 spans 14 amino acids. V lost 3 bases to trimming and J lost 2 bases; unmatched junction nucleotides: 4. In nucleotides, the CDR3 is TGTGCCAGCAGCTTCGCTAGCGGTACCTACGAGCAGTACTTC. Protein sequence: CASSFASGTYEQYF.

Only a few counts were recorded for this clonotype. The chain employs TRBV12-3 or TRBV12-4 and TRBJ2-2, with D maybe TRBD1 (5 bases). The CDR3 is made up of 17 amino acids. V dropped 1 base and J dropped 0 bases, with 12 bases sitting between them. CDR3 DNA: TGTGCCAGCAGTTTAGTGGCAGGGCCCGCGAACACCGGGGAGCTGTTTTTT. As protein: CASSLVAGPANTGELFF.

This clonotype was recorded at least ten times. The CDR3 nucleotides read TGTGCCAGCAGCTTATCAGGGGCCGCCGCCAATCAGCCCCAGCATTTT. It yields the protein CASSLSGAAANQPQHF. The gene calls are TRBV7-8 and TRBJ1-5, with D perhaps matching TRBD1 (6 bases). The germline V gene has CDR1 SGHVS and CDR2 FQNEAQ. V was trimmed by 2 bases and J by 3 bases, leaving 14 bases between them. This CDR3 has 16 amino acids.

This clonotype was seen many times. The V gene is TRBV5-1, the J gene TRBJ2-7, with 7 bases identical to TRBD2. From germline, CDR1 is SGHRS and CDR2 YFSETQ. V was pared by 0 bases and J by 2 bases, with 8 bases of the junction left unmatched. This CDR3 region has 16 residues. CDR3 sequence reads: CASSLEGSAGTYEQYF. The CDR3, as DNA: TGCGCCAGCAGCTTGGAAGGGTCAGCGGGAACCTACGAGCAGTACTTC. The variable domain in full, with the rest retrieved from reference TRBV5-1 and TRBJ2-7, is KAGVTQTPRYLIKTRGQQVTLSCSPISGHRSVSWYQQTPGQGLQFLFEYFSETQRNKGNFPGRFSGRQFSNSRSEMNVSTLELGDSALYLCASSLEGSAGTYEQYFGPGTRLTVT.

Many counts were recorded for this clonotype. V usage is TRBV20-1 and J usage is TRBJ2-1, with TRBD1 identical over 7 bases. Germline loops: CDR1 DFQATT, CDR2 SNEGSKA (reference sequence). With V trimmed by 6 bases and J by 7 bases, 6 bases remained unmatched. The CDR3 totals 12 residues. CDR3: CSASGGWNEQFF. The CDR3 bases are TGCAGTGCCTCAGGGGGTTGGAATGAGCAGTTCTTC.

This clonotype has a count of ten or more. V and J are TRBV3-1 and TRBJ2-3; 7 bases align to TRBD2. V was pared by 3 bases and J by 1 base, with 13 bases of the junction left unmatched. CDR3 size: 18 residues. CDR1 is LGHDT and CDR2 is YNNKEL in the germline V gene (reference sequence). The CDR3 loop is CASSHPRRASGRTDTQYF. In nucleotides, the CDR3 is TGTGCCAGCAGCCACCCCCGTAGGGCTAGCGGACGCACAGATACGCAGTATTTT.

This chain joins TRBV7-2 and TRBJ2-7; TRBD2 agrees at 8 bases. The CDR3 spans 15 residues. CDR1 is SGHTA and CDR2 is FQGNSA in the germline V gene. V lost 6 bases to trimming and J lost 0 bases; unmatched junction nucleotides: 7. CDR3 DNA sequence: TGTGCCAGCAGTCACGGACTAGCAACCTCCTACGAGCAGTACTTC. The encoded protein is CASSHGLATSYEQYF.

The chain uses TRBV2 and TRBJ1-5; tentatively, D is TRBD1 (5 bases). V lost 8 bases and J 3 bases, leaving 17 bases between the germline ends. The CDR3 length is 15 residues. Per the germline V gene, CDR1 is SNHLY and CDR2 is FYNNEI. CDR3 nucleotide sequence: TGTGCCAGCCAGAGCGGGGGGGGGGACAATCAGCCCCAGCATTTT. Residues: CASQSGGGDNQPQHF.

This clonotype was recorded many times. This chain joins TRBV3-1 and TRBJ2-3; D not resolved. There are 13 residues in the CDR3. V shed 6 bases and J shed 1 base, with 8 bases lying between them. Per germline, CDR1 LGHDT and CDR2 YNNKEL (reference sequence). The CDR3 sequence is CASSHPGTDTQYF. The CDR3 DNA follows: TGTGCCAGCAGTCATCCGGGCACAGATACGCAGTATTTT.

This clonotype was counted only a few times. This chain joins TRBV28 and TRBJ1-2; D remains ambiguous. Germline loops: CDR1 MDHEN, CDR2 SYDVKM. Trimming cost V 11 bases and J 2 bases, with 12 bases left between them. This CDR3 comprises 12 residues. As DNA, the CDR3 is TGTGCCCTCATCCAAGTAAACTATGGCTACACCTTC. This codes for CALIQVNYGYTF.

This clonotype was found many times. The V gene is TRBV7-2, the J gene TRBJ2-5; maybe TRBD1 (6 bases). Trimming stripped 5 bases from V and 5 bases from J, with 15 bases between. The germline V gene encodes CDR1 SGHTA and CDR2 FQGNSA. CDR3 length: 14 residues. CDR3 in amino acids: CASSGGGPAETQYF. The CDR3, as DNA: TGTGCCAGCAGCGGGGGCGGACCCGCGGAGACCCAGTACTTC.

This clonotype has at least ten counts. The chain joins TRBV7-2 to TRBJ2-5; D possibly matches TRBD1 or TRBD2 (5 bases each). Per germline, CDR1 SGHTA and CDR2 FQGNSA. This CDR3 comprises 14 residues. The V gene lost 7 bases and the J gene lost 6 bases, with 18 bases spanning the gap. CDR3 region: CASNSGRLGKTQYF. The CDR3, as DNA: TGTGCCAGCAACTCGGGACGACTTGGGAAGACCCAGTACTTC.

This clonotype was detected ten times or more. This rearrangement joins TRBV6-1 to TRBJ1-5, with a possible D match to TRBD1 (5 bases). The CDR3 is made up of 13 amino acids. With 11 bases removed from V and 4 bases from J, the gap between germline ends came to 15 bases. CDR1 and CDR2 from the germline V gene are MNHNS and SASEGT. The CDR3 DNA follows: TGTGCCTACTCCAAGGACACGAATCAGCCCCAGCATTTT. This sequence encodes CAYSKDTNQPQHF.

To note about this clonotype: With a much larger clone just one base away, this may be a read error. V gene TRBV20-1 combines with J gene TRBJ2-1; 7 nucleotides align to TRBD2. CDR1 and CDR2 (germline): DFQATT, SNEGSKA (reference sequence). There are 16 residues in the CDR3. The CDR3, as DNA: TGCAGTGCTAAGCCTCCGGGTGGCGGGAGCTACAATGAGCAGTCCTTC. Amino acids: CSAKPPGGGSYNEQSF.

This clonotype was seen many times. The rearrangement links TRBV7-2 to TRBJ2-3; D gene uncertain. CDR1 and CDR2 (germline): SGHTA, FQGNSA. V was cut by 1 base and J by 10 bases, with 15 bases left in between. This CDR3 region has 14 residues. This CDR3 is CASSLEELAAPQYF. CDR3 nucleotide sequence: TGTGCCAGCAGCTTAGAAGAGCTGGCAGCCCCGCAGTATTTT.

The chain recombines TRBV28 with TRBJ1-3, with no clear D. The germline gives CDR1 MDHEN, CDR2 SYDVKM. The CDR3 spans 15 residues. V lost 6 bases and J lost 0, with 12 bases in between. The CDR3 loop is CASSEGQISGNTIYF. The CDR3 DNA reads TGTGCCAGCAGCGAAGGTCAAATCTCTGGAAACACCATATATTTT.

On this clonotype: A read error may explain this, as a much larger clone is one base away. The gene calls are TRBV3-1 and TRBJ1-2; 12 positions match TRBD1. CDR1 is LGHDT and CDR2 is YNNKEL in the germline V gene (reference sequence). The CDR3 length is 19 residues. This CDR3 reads CTSSQEEGGGGTGGSGYTF. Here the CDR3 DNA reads TGTACCAGCAGCCAAGAAGAAGGCGGAGGGGGGACAGGGGGCTCTGGCTACACCTTC.